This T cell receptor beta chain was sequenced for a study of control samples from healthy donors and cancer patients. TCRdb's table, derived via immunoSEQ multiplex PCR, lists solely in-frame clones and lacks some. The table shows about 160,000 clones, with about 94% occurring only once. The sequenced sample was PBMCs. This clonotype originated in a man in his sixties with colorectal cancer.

Here the CDR3 DNA reads TGTGCCAGCAGCACAGGGGGCGTAGGGGGCTACACCTTC. Amino acid sequence: CASSTGGVGGYTF. The chain recombines TRBV28 with TRBJ1-2; 9 bases map to TRBD1. V gave up 6 bases and J gave up 8 bases; unmatched junction bases: 7. CDR1 is MDHEN, CDR2 SYDVKM, per germline. The CDR3 extends over 13 amino acids.